The 20 T cell receptor beta chains listed next were all sequenced from one sample in a study of blood T cell repertoires in COVID-19. Produced via immunoSEQ multiplex PCR; TCRdb's table is partial and in-frame only. The sample lists under 200,000 clones, more than 70% seen once, with less than 20% in the top ten. Sequences were obtained from PBMCs or T cells enriched from blood (not recorded which). The receptors were gathered from a man in his 60s who had recovered from COVID-19.

The genes are TRBV14 and TRBJ2-1, with TRBD2 as a possible D gene (6 bases). Trimming took off 4 bases at V and 0 bases at J, with 13 bases between the two ends. Germline CDR1 and CDR2: SGHDN and FVKESK. This CDR3 has 16 residues. DNA of the CDR3: TGTGCCAGCAGCCTCTATAGCGGATCCTCCTACAATGAGCAGTTCTTC. Translation gives CASSLYSGSSYNEQFF.

In regard to this clone: Germline is not matched at one junction end, which may reflect a read error. This chain uses TRBV12-3 or TRBV12-4 with TRBJ2-7, with a tentative D call TRBD2 (5 bases). CDR3 length: 12 amino acids. This CDR3 is CASSFSAFTLTF. CDR3 nucleotide sequence: TGTGCCAGCAGTTTTAGCGCGTTCACCCTTACCTTC.

This clone was observed a few times. V is TRBV14 and J is TRBJ1-2, with D perhaps matching TRBD1 (5 bases). This CDR3 spans 15 amino acids. Per the germline V gene, CDR1 is SGHDN and CDR2 is FVKESK. V dropped 4 bases and J dropped 0 bases, with 12 bases sitting between them. In DNA form, the CDR3 reads TGTGCCAGCAGCCGCAATCACAGGACTAACTATGGCTACACCTTC. This encodes CASSRNHRTNYGYTF.

CDR3 coding DNA: TGTGCCAGCAGCGTACCCCCGACAGCCCCAACCGGGGAGCTGTTTTTT. Translation gives CASSVPPTAPTGELFF. The V call is TRBV9, the J call TRBJ2-2, with D perhaps matching TRBD1 (5 bases). Germline CDR1 is SGDLS and CDR2 is YYNGEE. This CDR3 contains 16 residues. V was clipped by 1 base and J by 5 bases, with 15 bases between them.

The chain has TRBV20-1 and TRBJ2-1, with TRBD2 matching 12 bases. V shed 3 bases, J shed 4 bases, and the junction held 7 bases outside the gene matches. The CDR3 covers 16 residues. Germline lookup yields CDR1 DFQATT and CDR2 SNEGSKA (reference sequence). The CDR3 nucleotides read TGCAGTGCTAGTATGCCTAGCGGGAGGGATTACAATGAGCAGTTCTTC. Translation: CSASMPSGRDYNEQFF.

This chain joins TRBV28 and TRBJ2-4, with 12 bases aligning to TRBD1. Germline-derived CDR1 and CDR2 are MDHEN and SYDVKM. CDR3 length equals 20 residues. V dropped 5 bases and J dropped 2; count of bases not matched to a gene: 16. The CDR3 is CASSHTGTGGRWGTKNIQYF. DNA for the CDR3: TGTGCCAGCAGTCATACCGGGACAGGGGGCAGATGGGGAACCAAAAACATTCAGTACTTC.

This clone was counted between two and nine times. The genes are TRBV27 and TRBJ1-1, with 8 positions matching TRBD1. The ends lost 3 bases at V and 1 base at J; junction bases unmatched: 7. CDR1 is MNHEY and CDR2 is SMNVEV in the germline V gene (reference sequence). The CDR3 runs 16 residues. CDR3 sequence (DNA): TGTGCCAGCAGTTTCAGGGACAGGCCAAGGAACACTGAAGCTTTCTTT. It translates to CASSFRDRPRNTEAFF.

The chain recombines TRBV3-1 (or the pseudogene TRBV3-2) with TRBJ2-3; 7 bases fit TRBD1. This CDR3 has 15 amino acids. J gave up 2 bases and V 4 bases, and 6 bases lay outside the gene matches. CDR1 and CDR2 from the germline V gene are LGHDT and YNNKEL (reference sequence). The CDR3: CASSLRTGLTDTQYF. CDR3 sequence (DNA): TGTGCCAGCAGCCTGAGGACAGGCCTCACAGATACGCAGTATTTT.

The chain recombines TRBV3-1 (or the pseudogene TRBV3-2) with TRBJ2-3; a weak D match, TRBD2 (6 bases). The germline CDR1 and CDR2 sequences are LGHDT and YNNKEL (reference sequence). The germline V and J ends were trimmed by 6 bases and 1 base, with 11 bases remaining between them. The CDR3 consists of 14 residues. DNA for the CDR3: TGTGCCAGCAGACCATCGGGGGGCACAGATACGCAGTATTTT. Protein: CASRPSGGTDTQYF.

This chain joins TRBV28 and TRBJ1-5; a possible D gene is TRBD1 (5 bases). There are 16 residues in the CDR3. V dropped 3 bases and J dropped 5 bases, with 17 bases sitting between them. CDR1 MDHEN and CDR2 SYDVKM come from the germline V gene. For the CDR3, the DNA is TGTGCCAGCAGTTTCGGTCAGGGTGGCTTTCATCAGCCCCAGCATTTT. Its translation is CASSFGQGGFHQPQHF. The full variable domain, with the rest looked up from reference TRBV28 and TRBJ1-5, is DVKVTQSSRYLVKRTGEKVFLECVQDMDHENMFWYRQDPGLGLRLIYFSYDVKMKEKGDIPEGYSVSREKKERFSLILESASTNQTSMYLCASSFGQGGFHQPQHFGDGTRLSIL.

In this sample, this clone turned up a few times. This chain uses TRBV27 with TRBJ2-3, with a tentative D call TRBD1 (5 bases). Germline CDR1 is MNHEY and CDR2 is SMNVEV (reference sequence). The V end lost 0 bases, the J end lost 1 base, and 5 bases lay between the germline ends. CDR3 length: 14 amino acids. The CDR3 coding sequence is TGTGCCAGCAGTTTATCAGGGGGCACAGATACGCAGTATTTT. As protein: CASSLSGGTDTQYF.

This chain joins TRBV5-1 and TRBJ2-7; a weak D match, TRBD2 (6 bases). The V gene's germline CDR1 is SGHRS and CDR2 YFSETQ. The CDR3 sequence is 15 residues long. Trimming pared 0 bases from V and 7 bases from J, leaving 17 bases between. CDR3 region: CASSLAGTPEGEQYF. CDR3 nucleotide sequence: TGCGCCAGCAGCTTGGCCGGGACCCCGGAGGGTGAGCAGTACTTC.

The chain employs TRBV5-1 and TRBJ2-3; 8 nucleotides agree with TRBD2. The V segment lost 0 bases and the J segment 1 base; nucleotides outside the gene matches: 4. CDR1 SGHRS and CDR2 YFSETQ come from the germline V gene. The CDR3 covers 16 residues. The CDR3 region has the DNA TGCGCCAGCAGCTTGGCCCCAGCGGGGGGCACAGATACGCAGTATTTT. Encoded protein: CASSLAPAGGTDTQYF.

This clone appeared a few times. This sequence joins TRBV9 and TRBJ2-2; 12 nucleotides agree with TRBD2. J was trimmed by 8 bases and V by 7 bases; bases with no gene match: 6. The CDR3 sequence is 14 residues long. CDR1 SGDLS and CDR2 YYNGEE come from the germline V gene. CDR3 residues: CASAATSGGGELFF. CDR3 nucleotide sequence: TGTGCCAGCGCCGCGACTAGCGGGGGAGGGGAGCTGTTTTTT. Full variable domain (outside the CDR3, taken from reference TRBV9 and TRBJ2-2): DSGVTQTPKHLITATGQRVTLRCSPRSGDLSVYWYQQSLDQGLQFLIQYYNGEERAKGNILERFSAQQFPDLHSELNLSSLELGDSALYFCASAATSGGGELFFGEGSRLTVL.

The chain combines TRBV27 with TRBJ2-7; maybe TRBD1 (5 bases). CDR1 is MNHEY and CDR2 is SMNVEV in the germline V gene (reference sequence). The CDR3 runs 14 residues. V was shortened by 0 bases and J by 6 bases, with 12 bases between the two germline ends. CDR3 protein: CASSLSSTGREQYF. CDR3 sequence (DNA): TGTGCCAGCAGTTTATCGTCTACAGGACGCGAGCAGTACTTC.

The chain joins TRBV5-1 to TRBJ2-7; the D is unclear. The CDR3 is made up of 11 amino acids. Trimming cost V 5 bases and J 5 bases, with 8 bases left between them. Germline CDR1 and CDR2: SGHRS and YFSETQ. DNA of the CDR3: TGCGCCAGCAGAGAACAGAACGAGCAGTACTTC. Amino acid sequence: CASREQNEQYF. Filled out from reference TRBV5-1 and TRBJ2-7, the complete variable domain reads KAGVTQTPRYLIKTRGQQVTLSCSPISGHRSVSWYQQTPGQGLQFLFEYFSETQRNKGNFPGRFSGRQFSNSRSEMNVSTLELGDSALYLCASREQNEQYFGPGTRLTVT.

The chain couples TRBV3-1 (or the pseudogene TRBV3-2) to TRBJ2-5, with no clear D. Trimming stripped 1 base from V and 1 base from J, with 10 bases between. The CDR3 consists of 15 residues. Germline V gives CDR1 LGHDT, CDR2 YNNKEL (reference sequence). For the CDR3, the DNA is TGTGCCAGCAGCCAAGGATCACAGCCCCAAGAGACCCAGTACTTC. This translates into CASSQGSQPQETQYF.

This chain links TRBV18 with TRBJ2-7, with a possible D match to TRBD2 (5 bases). CDR1 and CDR2 from the germline V gene are KGHSH and LQKENI. The CDR3 contains 15 residues. V was shortened by 6 bases and J by 7 bases, with 22 bases between the two germline ends. In nucleotides, the CDR3 is TGTGCCAGCTCCCCCCAAGGGAAAGGGCCGGGGGAGCAGTACTTC. This codes for CASSPQGKGPGEQYF.

The rearrangement joins TRBV6-4 to TRBJ1-4; no definite D call. Trimming shortened V by 8 bases and J by 7 bases, and 14 bases separated the two germline ends. From germline, CDR1 is MRHNA and CDR2 SNTAGT. The CDR3 is made up of 13 amino acids. The CDR3, as DNA: TGTGCCAGCTCTTCTTTCGTCGGTGAAAAACTGTTTTTT. It codes for CASSSFVGEKLFF.

This chain joins TRBV6-5 and TRBJ1-1; 8 bases map to TRBD1. Germline trimming cut 8 bases from V and 7 bases from J; bases unmatched to any gene: 6. Germline V gene lookup returns CDR1 MNHEY and CDR2 SVGAGI. The CDR3 is made up of 12 amino acids. The CDR3 loop is CASGRGRSEAFF. As DNA, the CDR3 is TGTGCCAGCGGCAGGGGGCGGAGTGAAGCTTTCTTT.